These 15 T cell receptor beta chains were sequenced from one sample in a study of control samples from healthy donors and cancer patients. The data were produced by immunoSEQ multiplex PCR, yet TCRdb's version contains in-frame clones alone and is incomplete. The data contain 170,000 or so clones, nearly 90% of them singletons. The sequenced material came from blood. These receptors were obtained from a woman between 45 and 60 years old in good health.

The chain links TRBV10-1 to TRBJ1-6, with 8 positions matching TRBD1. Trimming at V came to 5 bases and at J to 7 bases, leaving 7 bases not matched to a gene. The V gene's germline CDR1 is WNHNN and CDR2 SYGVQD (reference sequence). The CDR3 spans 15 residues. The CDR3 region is CASSPDREVNSPLHF. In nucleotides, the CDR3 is TGCGCCAGCAGTCCGGACAGGGAGGTAAATTCACCCCTCCACTTT.

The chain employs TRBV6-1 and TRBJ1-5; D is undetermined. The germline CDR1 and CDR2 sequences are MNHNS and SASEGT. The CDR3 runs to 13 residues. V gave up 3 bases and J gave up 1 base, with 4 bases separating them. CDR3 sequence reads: CASSDVSNQPQHF. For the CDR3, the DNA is TGTGCCAGCAGTGATGTAAGCAATCAGCCCCAGCATTTT.

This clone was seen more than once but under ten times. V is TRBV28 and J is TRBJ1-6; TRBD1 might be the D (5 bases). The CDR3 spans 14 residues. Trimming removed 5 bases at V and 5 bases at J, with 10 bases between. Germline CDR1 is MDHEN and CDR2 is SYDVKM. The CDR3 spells CASSKQVDNSPLHF. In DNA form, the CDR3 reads TGTGCCAGCAGTAAACAGGTCGATAATTCACCCCTCCACTTT.

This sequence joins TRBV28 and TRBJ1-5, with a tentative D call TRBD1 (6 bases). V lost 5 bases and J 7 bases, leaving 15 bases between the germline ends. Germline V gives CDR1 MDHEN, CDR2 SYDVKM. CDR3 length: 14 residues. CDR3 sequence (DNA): TGTGCCAGCAGTCCAGGGGCCCTGGGACAGCCCCAGCATTTT. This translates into CASSPGALGQPQHF.

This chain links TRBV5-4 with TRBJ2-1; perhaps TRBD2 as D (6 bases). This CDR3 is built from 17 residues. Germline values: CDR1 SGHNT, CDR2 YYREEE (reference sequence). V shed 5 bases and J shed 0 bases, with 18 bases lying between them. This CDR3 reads CASRRELAQSSYNEQFF. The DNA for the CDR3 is TGTGCCAGCAGGAGAGAGCTAGCGCAGAGCTCCTACAATGAGCAGTTCTTC.

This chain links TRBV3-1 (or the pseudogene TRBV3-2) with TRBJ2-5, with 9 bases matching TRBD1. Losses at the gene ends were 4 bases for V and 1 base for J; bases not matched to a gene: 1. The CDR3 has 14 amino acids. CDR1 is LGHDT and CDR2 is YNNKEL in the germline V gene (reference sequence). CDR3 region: CASSLQGAQETQYF. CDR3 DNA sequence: TGTGCCAGCAGCCTACAGGGGGCCCAAGAGACCCAGTACTTC.

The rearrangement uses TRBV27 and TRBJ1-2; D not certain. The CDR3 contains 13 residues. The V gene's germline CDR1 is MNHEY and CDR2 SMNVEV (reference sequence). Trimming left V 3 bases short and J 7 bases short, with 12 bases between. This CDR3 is CASSFGRFGGYTF. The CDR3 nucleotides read TGTGCCAGCAGTTTTGGTCGGTTCGGTGGCTACACCTTC.

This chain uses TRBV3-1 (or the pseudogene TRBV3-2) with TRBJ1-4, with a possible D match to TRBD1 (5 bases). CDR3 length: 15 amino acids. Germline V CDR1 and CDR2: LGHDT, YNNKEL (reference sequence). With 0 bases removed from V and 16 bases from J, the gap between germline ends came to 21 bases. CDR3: CASSQDRGTPTGPFF. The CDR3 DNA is TGTGCCAGCAGCCAAGATAGGGGAACTCCTACAGGACCGTTTTTT.

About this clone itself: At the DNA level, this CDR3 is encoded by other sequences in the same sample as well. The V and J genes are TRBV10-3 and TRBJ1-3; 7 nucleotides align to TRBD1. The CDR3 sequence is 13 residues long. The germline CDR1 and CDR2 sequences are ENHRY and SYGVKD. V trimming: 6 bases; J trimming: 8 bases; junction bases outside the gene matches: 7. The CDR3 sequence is CAISQGGSDTIYF. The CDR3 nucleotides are TGTGCCATCAGCCAGGGGGGGTCGGACACCATATATTTT.

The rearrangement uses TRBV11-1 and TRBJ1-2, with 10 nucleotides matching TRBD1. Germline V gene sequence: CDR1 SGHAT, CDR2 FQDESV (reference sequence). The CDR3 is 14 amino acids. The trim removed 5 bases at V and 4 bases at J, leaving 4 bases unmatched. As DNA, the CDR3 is TGTGCCAGCAGCCAGGACAGGGGGGGCTATGGCTACACCTTC. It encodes CASSQDRGGYGYTF.

The CDR3 DNA is TGTGCCAGTAGTACCGGGACAGGGGCCGGGGTGCAGTACTTC. Protein: CASSTGTGAGVQYF. This chain connects TRBV19 to TRBJ2-7; 10 bases match TRBD1. The trim removed 4 bases at V and 9 bases at J, leaving 9 bases unmatched. Per germline, CDR1 LNHDA and CDR2 SQIVND (reference sequence). This CDR3 spans 14 amino acids.

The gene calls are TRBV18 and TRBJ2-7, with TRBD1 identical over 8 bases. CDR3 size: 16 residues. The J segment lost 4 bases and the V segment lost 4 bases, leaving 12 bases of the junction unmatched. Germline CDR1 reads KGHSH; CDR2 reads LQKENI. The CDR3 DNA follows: TGTGCCAGCTCACAGGGACAGGCCGGGGTATCGTACGAGCAGTACTTC. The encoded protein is CASSQGQAGVSYEQYF.

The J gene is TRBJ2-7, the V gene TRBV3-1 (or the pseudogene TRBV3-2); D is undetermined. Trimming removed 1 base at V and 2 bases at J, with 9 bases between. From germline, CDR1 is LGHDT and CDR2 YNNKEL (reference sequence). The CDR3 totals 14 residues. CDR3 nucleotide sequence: TGTGCCAGCAGCCAAGTCCAGAGAGCCTACGAGCAGTACTTC. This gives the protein CASSQVQRAYEQYF.

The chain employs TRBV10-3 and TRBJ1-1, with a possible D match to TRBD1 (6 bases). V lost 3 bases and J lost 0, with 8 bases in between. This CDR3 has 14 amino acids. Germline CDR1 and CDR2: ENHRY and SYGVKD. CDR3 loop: CAISDQGLNTEAFF. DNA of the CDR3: TGTGCCATCAGTGACCAGGGGCTGAACACTGAAGCTTTCTTT.

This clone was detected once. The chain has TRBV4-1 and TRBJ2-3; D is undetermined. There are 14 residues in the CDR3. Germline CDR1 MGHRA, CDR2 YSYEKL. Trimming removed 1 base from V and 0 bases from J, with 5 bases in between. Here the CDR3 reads CASSQAESTDTQYF. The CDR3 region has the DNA TGCGCCAGCAGCCAAGCCGAGAGCACAGATACGCAGTATTTT.